These T cell receptor beta chains were read from a single sample in a study of shared clonotypes between healthy human individuals. Only in-frame clones appear in the TCRdb table, and some are missing; sequencing was by immunoSEQ multiplex PCR. The sample includes some 2.1 million clones, less than 95% of them seen just once. Source material: naive CD8+ T cells sorted from blood. Receptors originate from a man younger than 30 in good health. CDR3s include the opening cysteine and the closing phenylalanine or tryptophan. A D gene is named only where the DNA matches it firmly. A row's size may be missing; if present it is once, few, many or a size class.

cdr3_aa,cdr3_nt,d_call,v_call,clone_size,j_call
CASSQDGSGIPDTQYF,TGCGCCAGCAGCCAAGATGGCAGCGGGATCCCAGATACGCAGTATTTT,TRBD2,TRBV4-1,-,TRBJ2-3
CASTPGGTEAFF,TGTGCCAGTACCCCGGGGGGCACTGAAGCTTTCTTT,-,TRBV19,-,TRBJ1-1
CASSSETGRSSYEQYF,TGTGCCAGCAGTTCCGAAACAGGGCGTAGCTCCTACGAGCAGTACTTC,-,TRBV6-5,-,TRBJ2-7
CASSLSVIGDGYTF,TGTGCCAGCAGTTTATCCGTAATAGGGGATGGCTACACCTTC,-,TRBV28,-,TRBJ1-2
CASSSPGTDQPQHF,TGTGCCAGCAGCTCTCCCGGGACAGACCAGCCCCAGCATTTT,TRBD1,TRBV13,-,TRBJ1-5
CASSFGAGASEQYF,TGTGCCAGCAGTTTTGGGGCGGGAGCGAGCGAGCAGTACTTC,TRBD2,TRBV27,-,TRBJ2-7
CASSRQAGNTIYF,TGTGCCAGTAGTCGACAGGCGGGAAACACCATATATTTT,-,TRBV19,-,TRBJ1-3
CASSPGTGGPLGEQYF,TGCGCCAGCAGCCCGGGGACAGGGGGACCCCTGGGCGAGCAGTACTTC,TRBD1,TRBV5-1,-,TRBJ2-7
CASSESDEQYF,TGCGCCAGCAGTGAGTCGGATGAGCAGTACTTC,-,TRBV10-2,few,TRBJ2-7
CASSLLGQESYEQYF,TGTGCCAGCAGCTTGTTAGGACAGGAGTCCTACGAGCAGTACTTC,TRBD1,TRBV5-6,-,TRBJ2-7
CASSLELKGNTEAFF,TGTGCCAGTAGTTTGGAACTAAAAGGCAACACTGAAGCTTTCTTT,-,TRBV19,-,TRBJ1-1
CASSLAGTSNEQFF,TGTGCTAGCAGCTTAGCAGGGACTAGCAATGAGCAGTTCTTC,TRBD2,TRBV7-7,-,TRBJ2-1
CASRAWDRGGYTF,TGTGCCAGCAGGGCCTGGGACAGGGGGGGCTACACCTTC,TRBD1,TRBV6-5,few,TRBJ1-2
CASSPSGGRSYNEQFF,TGCGCCAGCAGCCCTAGCGGGGGCCGCTCCTACAATGAGCAGTTCTTC,TRBD2,TRBV4-1,-,TRBJ2-1
CASSHRPSDSYNEQFF,TGTGCCAGCAGCCACCGACCTAGCGACTCCTACAATGAGCAGTTCTTC,-,TRBV9,-,TRBJ2-1
CASSQDSSGSTGELFF,TGCGCCAGCAGCCAAGATTCTAGCGGGAGTACCGGGGAGCTGTTTTTT,TRBD2,TRBV4-1,-,TRBJ2-2
CASSVFDWDGYEQYF,TGTGCCAGCAGCGTATTCGACTGGGACGGCTACGAGCAGTACTTC,-,TRBV9,-,TRBJ2-7
CAWSVELAGYGEQFF,TGTGCCTGGAGTGTCGAACTAGCGGGATACGGTGAGCAGTTCTTC,TRBD2,TRBV30,-,TRBJ2-1
CASSYRASGYNEQFF,TGTGCCAGTAGTTACCGGGCTAGCGGTTACAATGAGCAGTTCTTC,TRBD2,TRBV19,-,TRBJ2-1
CASTPSSGALAYEQYF,TGTGCCAGCACCCCAAGTTCGGGGGCTTTAGCTTACGAGCAGTACTTC,-,TRBV28,-,TRBJ2-7
CASSQSPHGTGTYEQYF,TGCGCCAGCAGCCAAAGCCCTCATGGGACAGGAACCTACGAGCAGTACTTC,TRBD1,TRBV4-1,-,TRBJ2-7
CASSLVGQGGFYEQYF,TGTGCCAGCAGCTTAGTGGGACAGGGCGGGTTCTACGAGCAGTACTTC,TRBD1,TRBV11-2,-,TRBJ2-7
CASVRTSGDTDTQYF,TGTGCCAGCGTCCGGACTAGCGGAGACACAGATACGCAGTATTTT,TRBD2,TRBV2,-,TRBJ2-3
CASSLEGLTYEQYF,TGTGCCAGCAGCTTAGAGGGGTTGACCTACGAGCAGTACTTC,-,TRBV7-9,-,TRBJ2-7
CASSINGYSYEQYF,TGTGCCAGTAGTATTAACGGATACTCCTACGAGCAGTACTTC,-,TRBV19,-,TRBJ2-7
CASSLGAGGADTQYF,TGTGCCAGCAGCTTGGGAGCGGGAGGGGCAGATACGCAGTATTTT,TRBD2,TRBV5-4,-,TRBJ2-3
CASSVLAGEGVGEQFF,TGTGCCAGCAGTGTTCTAGCGGGAGAAGGGGTCGGTGAGCAGTTCTTC,TRBD2,TRBV6-1,once,TRBJ2-1
CASSDTGLSTYEQYF,TGTGCCAGCAGTGATACGGGACTATCGACCTACGAGCAGTACTTC,TRBD2,TRBV7-2,-,TRBJ2-7
CASSLVGFAGPNTGELFF,TGTGCCAGCAGCTTAGTAGGATTCGCGGGGCCGAACACCGGGGAGCTGTTTTTT,-,TRBV11-3,-,TRBJ2-2
CSVGDGFYEQYF,TGCAGCGTTGGGGACGGCTTCTACGAGCAGTACTTC,-,TRBV29-1,-,TRBJ2-7
CASRLEGGYSPLHF,TGCGCCAGCAGGTTGGAGGGTGGATACTCACCCCTCCACTTT,-,TRBV5-1,-,TRBJ1-6